The clone carrying this TCR beta chain was picked up a small number of times. A sample-barcoded 5' primer and a J-beta primer mix were used in a second PCR of about 7 to 12 cycles. Each CDR3 protein gets one entry after TCRdb re-called the 5' RACE reads with MiXCR. The data show around 800,000 distinct CDR3 sequences, around 50% seen once. CDR3 length equals 15 residues. Germline V gene sequence: CDR1 MNHNY, CDR2 SVGAGI (reference sequence). V was pared by 2 bases and J by 10 bases, with 8 bases of the junction left unmatched. These data are taken from a study of blood T cells in healthy people across ages. A minimum of 6 micrograms of total RNA was extracted per sample.

The sequenced sample was blood. This clonotype originated in a man older than 75 in good health. The chain links TRBV6-6 to TRBJ1-6; the match to TRBD1 covers 7 bases. CDR3 residues: CASSYDRDYSSPLHF. For the CDR3, the DNA is TGTGCCAGCAGTTACGACAGGGACTACTCCTCACCCCTCCACTTT.